The sequence of this TCR beta chain was determined in a study of OX40 agonist ivuxolimab in advanced cancers. About the study as a whole: Ivuxolimab was an agonistic, fully human IgG2 monoclonal antibody directed against OX40 (CD134), a costimulatory receptor. Intravenous ivuxolimab was administered to patients every 2 weeks at six dose levels: 0.01, 0.1, 0.3, 1.5, 3 and 10 mg/kg. Of the approximately 50 dose-escalation patients, hepatocellular carcinoma was present in about 20, melanoma in approximately 15, renal cell carcinoma in 9 and head and neck cancer in 9. A male proportion of roughly 80% and a mean age of 60 years, ranging from about 20 to 85, were recorded for the dose-escalation cohort. Prior anti-PD-1, anti-PD-L1 or anti-CTLA-4 therapy was permitted, and 40% of dose-escalation patients had received checkpoint inhibitors. Partial responses occurred in three dose-escalation patients, of whom one had hepatocellular carcinoma and two had cutaneous melanoma. Peripheral TCRbeta sequencing was intended to test whether TCR sequence diversity was altered and clonal T-cell expansion was caused by ivuxolimab. The paper covers the monotherapy dose-escalation part of the phase I ivuxolimab trial, which included N ≈ 50 patients.

For sequencing of the TCRbeta CDR3 region, genomic DNA was extracted from the sorted cells. TCRbeta CDR3 regions were sequenced using the immunoSEQ Assay. TCRdb holds this immuneACCESS table with in-frame rearrangements only. Some clones are missing; in checked studies, unresolved V genes explain under half, and the rest has no known cause. A total of approximately 35,000 clones appear in this sample, over 75% of them only once. In total, the top ten clones hold about a tenth of the sample. Points the paper makes about the study in general: On average, CD8+ T cells showed more expanded clones than CD4+ T cells after ivuxolimab. Low levels of normalized T-cell clonal expansion were also seen in some patients who did not respond. Partial responders in the 0.1-3.0 mg/kg groups had among the lowest normalized peripheral clonal expansion, especially among CD8+ T cells. At doses from 0.1 to 3.0 mg/kg, clonal expansion was seen in both CD4+ and CD8+ blood T cells between baseline and week 6. Antigen specificity was not determined for the clonally expanded peripheral T cells.

A word on this clone: Its antigen is still unknown. Base qualities are not provided; no much larger clone lies one nucleotide away.

Trimming leaves V shorter by 5 bases and J shorter by 5 bases, with the junction holding 9 bases beyond the gene matches. From a lookup of the germline V gene, CDR1 and CDR2 are MDHEN and SYDVKM. Its CDR3 holds 15 amino acids, cysteine through phenylalanine. Left in the record is the CDR3 DNA by itself, 45 bases read in frame from the first base. The trial excluded patients who had a history of autoimmune disease or who were on systemic immunosuppression. In every dose cohort, peripheral blood was drawn for TCR sequencing at baseline, cycle 4 day 1, and cycle 7 day 1. The samples were taken from a phase I, first-in-human, multicenter, open-label dose-escalation trial of ivuxolimab. The trial enrolled adults with locally advanced or metastatic head and neck squamous cell, hepatocellular, melanoma or renal cell carcinoma. CD4+ and CD8+ T cells were sorted separately from peripheral blood before TCR sequencing.

The sample here was CD4+ or CD8+ T cells sorted from blood, taken in a trial of the OX40 agonist ivuxolimab. The TCR comes from an adult with an advanced solid tumor such as melanoma, head and neck, liver or kidney cancer. The chain links TRBV28 with TRBJ2-3; TRBD2 matches 8 bases in the middle. The sequenced DNA is TGTGCCAGCAGTCCTCGGGGGGGCCGGAGAGATACGCAGTATTTT. It translates as CASSPRGGRRDTQYF.